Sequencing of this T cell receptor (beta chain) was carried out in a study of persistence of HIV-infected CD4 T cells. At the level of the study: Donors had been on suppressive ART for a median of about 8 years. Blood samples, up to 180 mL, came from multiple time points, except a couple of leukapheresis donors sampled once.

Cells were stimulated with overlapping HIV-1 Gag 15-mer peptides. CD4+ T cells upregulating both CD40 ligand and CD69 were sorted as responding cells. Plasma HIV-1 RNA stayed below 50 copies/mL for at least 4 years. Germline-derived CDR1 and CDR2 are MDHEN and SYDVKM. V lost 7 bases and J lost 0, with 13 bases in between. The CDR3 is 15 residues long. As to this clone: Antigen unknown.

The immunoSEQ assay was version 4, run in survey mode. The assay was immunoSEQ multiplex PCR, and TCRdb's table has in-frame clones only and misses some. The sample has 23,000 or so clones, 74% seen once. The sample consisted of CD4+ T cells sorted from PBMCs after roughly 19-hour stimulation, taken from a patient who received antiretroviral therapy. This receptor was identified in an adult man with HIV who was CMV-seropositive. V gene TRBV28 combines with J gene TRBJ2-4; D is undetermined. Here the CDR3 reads CASTAGSLAKNIQYF. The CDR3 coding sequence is TGTGCCAGCACGGCCGGTAGTCTAGCCAAAAACATTCAGTACTTC.